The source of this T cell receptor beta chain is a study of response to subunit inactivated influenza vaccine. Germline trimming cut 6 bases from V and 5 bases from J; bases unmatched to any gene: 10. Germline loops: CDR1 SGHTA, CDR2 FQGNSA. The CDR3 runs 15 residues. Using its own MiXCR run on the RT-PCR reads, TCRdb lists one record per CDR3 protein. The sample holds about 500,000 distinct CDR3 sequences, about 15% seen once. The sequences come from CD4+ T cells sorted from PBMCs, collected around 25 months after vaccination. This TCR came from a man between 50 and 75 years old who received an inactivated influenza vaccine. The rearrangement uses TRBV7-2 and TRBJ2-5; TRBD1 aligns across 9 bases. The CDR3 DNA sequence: TGTGCCAGCAGGCTAGGGACAGGGCCTCTGGAGACCCAGTACTTC. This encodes CASRLGTGPLETQYF.